The T cell receptor (beta chain) under discussion was sequenced for a study of shared clonotypes between healthy human individuals. Healthy and HIV-negative, the adult donors had no recent acute infections or vaccinations. Sorted-subset replicate PCR reactions contained 200 to 250 ng DNA, corresponding to approximately 30,000 T cell genomes. Some clones are missing from TCRdb's copy, which holds only in-frame ones; the method was immunoSEQ multiplex PCR. The sample holds hundreds of thousands of clones, less than 80% seen once. With 5 bases clipped from V and 7 bases from J, the junction kept 13 bases outside the gene matches. The CDR3 runs to 16 residues. From germline, CDR1 is LNHDA and CDR2 SQIVND (reference sequence).

The rearrangement joins TRBV19 to TRBJ2-7; 11 positions agree with TRBD2. The receptor was isolated from a woman aged 25 to 39 in good health. The material sequenced was memory CD4+ T cells sorted from blood. Subset reported: CD45RA-negative fraction. The CDR3 bases are TGTGCCAGTAGTCTAAATAGCGGGAGGGCTCCGAGAGAGCAGTACTTC. The encoded protein is CASSLNSGRAPREQYF.